Detailed here is one TCR beta chain. What it binds is unknown. The germline gives CDR1 SGHNT, CDR2 YYREEE (reference sequence). This CDR3 has 12 residues. Trimming cost V 5 bases and J 6 bases, with 8 bases left between them. Sequencing was performed with immunoSEQ multiplex PCR; in TCRdb, only in-frame clones are kept and a portion is missing. The sample consists of around 60,000 clones, more than 80% of them appearing once. The data were taken from a study of PD-1 blockade in classical Hodgkin lymphoma. Study-level findings and limits: Diversity similar to that of newly diagnosed patients was seen at baseline in complete responders. By C4D1, diversity of CD4+ TCRs had risen significantly, whereas that of CD8+ TCRs had not.

As to time point: cycle 4 day 1 (C4D1), after six to seven weeks of nivolumab. Every patient relapsed after autologous stem cell transplantation, and brentuximab vedotin exposure varied. The sample consisted of peripheral blood mononuclear cells (PBMCs), taken before the fourth cycle of nivolumab. The chain combines TRBV5-4 with TRBJ2-2; D uncertain. The sequence derives from a human donor with classical Hodgkin lymphoma. The CDR3 here is CASRGMPGELFF. The CDR3 nucleotides are TGTGCCAGCAGGGGAATGCCCGGGGAGCTGTTTTTT.